This TCR beta chain was sequenced for a study of somatic mutations in cytotoxic T cells in rheumatoid arthritis. Study-wide background: Nearly 100% purity was obtained when some V beta antibody-stained T-cell populations were flow-sorted; these included V beta1+ cells sequenced for TCRB.

Germline V gene sequence: CDR1 SGDLS, CDR2 YYNGEE. This CDR3 has 18 amino acids. The junction had 6 bases not matched to a gene; V was cut back by 1 base and J by 0 bases. Libraries were prepared by immunoSEQ multiplex PCR; TCRdb keeps only in-frame clonotypes and omits some of them. The top ten clones hold around 20% of a sample with 8,000 to 11,000 clones, about 81% of them seen once. In its sample, this clone was seen once. Antigen unknown. Study outcomes and limitations: Patients with a largest CD8+ clone exceeding 20% of CD8+ cells numbered about an eighth of the 65.

The sample taken for sequencing was CD8+ T cells sorted from blood. The gene calls are TRBV9 and TRBJ2-2, with 10 bases identical to TRBD2. The clonotype was recovered from a woman aged 50 to 65 in good health. Written as DNA, the CDR3 is TGTGCCAGCAGCGTATCGCTAGCGGGGGCCTCGAACACCGGGGAGCTGTTTTTT. It is translated as CASSVSLAGASNTGELFF.